The source of this T cell receptor (beta chain) is a study of T cell clusters in autoimmune cytopenias. Multiplex touch-down PCR amplified TRB using TRB-A and TRB-B pools in one tube. TCRdb re-called the multiplex PCR reads; every CDR3 protein appears as one record, without DNA. The ten top clones account for approximately 50%, within a sample of approximately 2,100 distinct CDR3 sequences. CDR1 and CDR2 from the germline V gene are MNHEY and SMNVEV (reference sequence). There are 13 residues in the CDR3. TRB amplification used 250 ng of peripheral blood genomic DNA. These records were also assigned to another study, of T cell repertoires in aging, cancer and after chemotherapy.

The sample was peripheral blood. This TCR was sampled from a human donor with an autoimmune cytopenia or autoimmune hepatitis (not recorded which). This chain joins TRBV27 and TRBJ2-7; TCRdb calls TRBD1, which cannot be checked without DNA. The CDR3: CASSIGQGYEQYF.